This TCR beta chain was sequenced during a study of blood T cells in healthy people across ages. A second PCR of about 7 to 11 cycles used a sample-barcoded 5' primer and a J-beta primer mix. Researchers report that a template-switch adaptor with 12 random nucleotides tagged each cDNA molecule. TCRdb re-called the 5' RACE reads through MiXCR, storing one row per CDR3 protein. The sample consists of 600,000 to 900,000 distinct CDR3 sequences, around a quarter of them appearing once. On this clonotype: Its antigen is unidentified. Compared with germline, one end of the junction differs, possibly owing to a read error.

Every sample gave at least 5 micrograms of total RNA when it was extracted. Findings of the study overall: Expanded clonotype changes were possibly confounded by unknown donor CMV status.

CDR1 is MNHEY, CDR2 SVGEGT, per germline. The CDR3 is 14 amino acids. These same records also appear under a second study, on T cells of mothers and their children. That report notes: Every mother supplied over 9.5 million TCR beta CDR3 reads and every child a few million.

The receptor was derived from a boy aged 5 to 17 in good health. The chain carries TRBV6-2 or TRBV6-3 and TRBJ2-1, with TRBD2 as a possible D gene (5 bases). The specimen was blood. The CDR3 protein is CASSYSTGYNEQSF. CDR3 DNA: TGTGCCAGCAGTTACTCGACGGGGTACAATGAGCAGTCCTTC.